This TCR beta chain was captured in a study of T cells in Graves' hyperthyroidism and ophthalmopathy. Turning to the study itself: Prior to any treatment, at the point of initial diagnosis, peripheral blood was collected.

Germline-derived CDR1 and CDR2 are LGHDT and YNNKEL (reference sequence). The CDR3 runs to 15 residues. V lost 1 base, J lost 6 bases, and 13 bases lay in between. This clonotype was seen many times. Clinical Activity Scores of at least 3, NOSPECS grades of at least 4 and durations under 3 months characterized ophthalmopathy patients. On the basis of clinical symptoms, serum thyroxine and TRAb, thyroid ultrasound and orbital computed tomography, diagnoses were made. Amplified TCR beta CDR3 regions came from RNA transcripts. Primed by the HTBI set, a first-round RT-PCR was run on the TCR CDR3. Each CDR3 protein gets one entry after TCRdb re-called the multiplex PCR reads with MiXCR. The sample has some 350,000 distinct CDR3 sequences, roughly 15% seen once.

This chain joins TRBV3-1 and TRBJ1-5, with D perhaps TRBD1 (5 bases). This sequence was found in a woman aged 55-69 years with Graves' ophthalmopathy. The sequencing input was blood. The CDR3 nucleotides are TGTGCCAGCAGCCAAGTGGGGCAGGGCGTTCAGCCCCAGCATTTT. Translated, it gives CASSQVGQGVQPQHF.